These T cell receptor beta chains were read from a single sample in a study of cytomegalovirus exposure and HLA in healthy donors. Repertoires were generated with immunoSEQ multiplex PCR, while TCRdb's copy carries only in-frame clones and drops some. The sample lists about 200,000 clones, 79% occurring once. The sequencing input was PBMCs. The receptors derive from a girl under 18 in good health and CMV-seropositive. CDR3s include the opening cysteine and the closing phenylalanine or tryptophan. The order of the fields is J gene, clone size, V gene, CDR3 length, D gene, CDR3 DNA, CDR3 protein. D genes are given only for firm matches. Only some rows state a clone size, as once, few, many or a class for expanded clones.

TRBJ2-1,NA,TRBV5-1,19,TRBD2,TGCGCCAGCAGCCTCCAACCGGGGGGGCGCTCGAGCTCCTACAATGAGCAGTTCTTC,CASSLQPGGRSSSYNEQFF
TRBJ2-3,NA,TRBV5-6,18,TRBD2,TGTGCCAGCAGCTTTGATCCTAGCGGGGGGCCCGAGGGCGATACGCAGTATTTT,CASSFDPSGGPEGDTQYF
TRBJ2-1,NA,TRBV7-9,14,TRBD2,TGTGCCAGCAGCCCCGGGACTAGCGGGGGTGAGCAGTTCTTC,CASSPGTSGGEQFF
TRBJ2-7,NA,TRBV11-3,13,TRBD1,TGTGCCAGCAGCGCCCCGGGACAGGACGAGCAGTACTTC,CASSAPGQDEQYF
TRBJ2-1,once,TRBV7-8,16,TRBD2,TGTGCCAGCAGCCCCGCCTTAGCGGGGGGGACGAATGAGCAGTTCTTC,CASSPALAGGTNEQFF
TRBJ2-3,few,TRBV11-3,15,NA,TGTGCCAGCAGCTTCTTAGCGCCAAGCACAGATACGCAGTATTTT,CASSFLAPSTDTQYF
TRBJ2-7,NA,TRBV4-3,14,TRBD2,TGCGCCAGCAGCCAAGAGATGGGAGGGGTCGAGCAGTACTTC,CASSQEMGGVEQYF
TRBJ2-1,NA,TRBV7-2,14,NA,TGTGCCAGCAGCTTGGGCGGGTCCTACAATGAGCAGTTCTTC,CASSLGGSYNEQFF
TRBJ2-7,NA,TRBV5-6,14,NA,TGTGCCAGCAGCTGGGGCGGCCGTCTTGGAGAGCAGTACTTC,CASSWGGRLGEQYF
TRBJ2-5,NA,TRBV5-4,16,TRBD2,TGTGCCAGCAGCGAGAAGAGCGGGGGCCCCGTCGGGACCCAGTACTTC,CASSEKSGGPVGTQYF
TRBJ1-5,once,TRBV7-2,15,TRBD1,TGTGCCAGCAGCCCCCGACAGGGAGCTTACCAGCCCCAGCATTTT,CASSPRQGAYQPQHF
TRBJ1-1,NA,TRBV18,13,NA,TGTGCCAGCTCACCCGGGTCTGACACTGAAGCTTTCTTT,CASSPGSDTEAFF
TRBJ1-4,NA,TRBV2,16,NA,TGTGCCAGCAGTGTGAACAGGGTGGGGATTAATGAAAAACTGTTTTTT,CASSVNRVGINEKLFF
TRBJ2-3,NA,TRBV13,13,TRBD1,TGTGCCAGCAGCCTAGGGGGCCCAGATACGCAGTATTTT,CASSLGGPDTQYF
TRBJ2-2,NA,TRBV7-8,16,TRBD2,TGTGCCAGCAGCCCCCTGGCTAGCGGGGTCACCGGGGAGCTGTTTTTT,CASSPLASGVTGELFF
TRBJ2-1,NA,TRBV7-6,16,TRBD1,TGTGCCAGCAGCTCCGGGGACAGGGGGCTAGTGAATGAGCAGTTCTTC,CASSSGDRGLVNEQFF
TRBJ2-6,NA,TRBV19,17,NA,TGTGCCAGTAGTCAATGGGCGGGGAACTCTGGGGCCAACGTCCTGACTTTC,CASSQWAGNSGANVLTF
TRBJ1-5,few,TRBV5-6,18,TRBD1,TGTGCCAGCAGCTCCACGGGACAGGGGGCTTGGGGCAATCAGCCCCAGCATTTT,CASSSTGQGAWGNQPQHF
TRBJ2-2,NA,TRBV5-4,18,TRBD2,TGTGCCAGCAGCTGGCCTAGCGGGGGGGGACCGAACACCGGGGAGCTGTTTTTT,CASSWPSGGGPNTGELFF
TRBJ1-1,NA,TRBV10-2,12,NA,TGCGCCAGCTCAGAAGGAGTTACTGAAGCTTTCTTT,CASSEGVTEAFF
TRBJ1-2,NA,TRBV2,15,TRBD1,TGTGCCAGCAATCCAGACAGGGCCCTCCTGGGTGGCTACACCTTC,CASNPDRALLGGYTF
TRBJ1-5,NA,TRBV4-3,16,NA,TGCGCCAGCAGCCAAGATTCCACTGGTATTAATCAGCCCCAGCATTTT,CASSQDSTGINQPQHF
TRBJ2-4,NA,TRBV19,13,NA,TGTGCCAGTAGTATAGACAGGGTAAACATTCAGTACTTC,CASSIDRVNIQYF
TRBJ2-3,NA,TRBV10-3,15,TRBD1,TGTGCCATTGGGACAGGGGGAGGAAGCACAGATACGCAGTATTTT,CAIGTGGGSTDTQYF
TRBJ1-2,NA,TRBV7-2,13,TRBD1,TGTGCCAGCAGCCCGACAGGGGTTTATGGCTACACCTTC,CASSPTGVYGYTF
TRBJ2-1,once,TRBV7-6,15,NA,TGTGCCAGCAGCTTAAGGGCCAGGGGTAGGGACGAGCAGTTCTTC,CASSLRARGRDEQFF
TRBJ2-7,NA,TRBV10-1,16,TRBD1,TGCGCCAGCACCATATCGAACGGACAGGGGGACAACGAGCAGTACTTC,CASTISNGQGDNEQYF
TRBJ1-6,once,TRBV4-3,17,NA,TGCGCCAGCAGCCAAGAATTGGCAGCTTGGGGGGGGGCACCCCTCCACTTT,CASSQELAAWGGAPLHF
TRBJ1-5,once,TRBV6-6,15,NA,TGTGCCAGCAGCGGGGACGGGGGGAGCAATCAGCCCCAGCATTTT,CASSGDGGSNQPQHF
TRBJ2-1,once,TRBV29-1,12,NA,TGTAGCGTTGTTGGCCAGGCTAATGAGCAGTTCTTC,CSVVGQANEQFF
TRBJ2-5,NA,TRBV7-6,14,NA,TGTGCCAGCAGCTTAGCGCGTAGCAGAGAGACCCAGTACTTC,CASSLARSRETQYF
TRBJ2-1,NA,TRBV29-1,10,NA,TGCAGCGTTGAATTAATTGAGCAGTTCTTC,CSVELIEQFF
TRBJ2-3,NA,TRBV5-4,15,NA,TGTGCCAGCAGCATTCCTGGACAGATGGGGGATACGCAGTATTTT,CASSIPGQMGDTQYF
TRBJ2-7,once,TRBV4-1,19,NA,TGCGCCAGCAGCCAATACCCCACGTTTTTGCGGGGCGACTCCTACGAGCAGTACTTC,CASSQYPTFLRGDSYEQYF
TRBJ1-2,NA,TRBV30,13,NA,TGTGCCTGTAACCGGGTTTCAGGGGATGGCTACACCTTC,CACNRVSGDGYTF
TRBJ2-3,NA,TRBV19,15,TRBD2,TGTGCCAGTAGTCCTAGCGGGGGAAATACAGATACGCAGTATTTT,CASSPSGGNTDTQYF
TRBJ1-1,NA,TRBV7-2,13,NA,TGTGCCAGCAGCTTAGGAGGTAACACTGAAACTTTCTTT,CASSLGGNTETFF
TRBJ1-3,NA,TRBV27,15,NA,TGTGCCAGCAGTTGGAGGGGCGCCCCAGGAAACACCATATATTTT,CASSWRGAPGNTIYF
TRBJ1-6,NA,TRBV10-1,13,NA,TGCGCCAGCAGTGTCCAGTATAATTCACCCCTCCACTTT,CASSVQYNSPLHF
TRBJ2-2,NA,TRBV10-1,15,TRBD2,TGCGCCAGCAGTCCGCTAGCGGGCGGGTCCGGGGAGCTGTTTTTT,CASSPLAGGSGELFF
TRBJ2-1,NA,TRBV5-1,14,TRBD2,TGCGCCAGCAGCTTGTATAGCGGGAACAATGAGCAGTTCTTC,CASSLYSGNNEQFF
TRBJ2-7,NA,TRBV19,15,TRBD1,TGTGCCAGTAGTCTAGGGGGCGCCAGCTCCTACGAGCAGTACTTC,CASSLGGASSYEQYF
TRBJ2-5,NA,TRBV14,13,NA,TGTGCCAGCAGCCCCTGGGGGGAAGAGACCCAGTACTTC,CASSPWGEETQYF